This TCR beta chain was documented in a study of T cell responses to AZD1222 COVID-19 vaccine. Study-level findings and limits: Spike-specific TCR breadth and depth both grew after two AZD1222 doses. Clonal diversity may have been underestimated in mostly white British donors. Vaccine-associated CD4 TCRs ranged over spike, dominating at 160-218 and 743-854. Sampling captured repertoires only after the peak T cell response.

TCRdb keeps only in-frame clones here, not all; method: immunoSEQ multiplex PCR. The table lists more than 70,000 clones, nearly 90% of them singletons, with roughly 5.1% in the top ten. Between the trimmed V and J ends, which lost 0 bases and 2 bases, there was a span of 7 bases. The CDR3 extends over 14 amino acids. Germline CDR1 reads SGHTA; CDR2 reads FQGNSA. Regarding this clone: Its specificity is not known.

The chain combines TRBV7-2 with TRBJ1-2; D call uncertain. This TCR was recovered from an adult in good health. Sequencing used peripheral blood, obtained on day 0 of MenACWY control vaccination. The CDR3 DNA sequence: TGTGCCAGCAGCTTAGCGACGGCGAACTATGGCTACACCTTC. It is translated as CASSLATANYGYTF.